These 28 T cell receptor beta chains share one sample of origin, sequenced in a study of neurological immune-mediated disorders. TCRdb called the 5' RACE reads again in MiXCR, with one record for every CDR3 protein. The data hold around 56,000 distinct CDR3 sequences, with 20% to 30% observed a single time. Time point: technical triplicate 2. The source material was PBMCs. These receptor sequences come from a man between 60 and 70 years old with HTLV-1-associated myelopathy (HAM/TSP).

V and J are TRBV3-1 and TRBJ2-2; 8 positions agree with TRBD2. Germline V gives CDR1 LGHDT, CDR2 YNNKEL (reference sequence). Trimming at V came to 4 bases and at J to 7 bases, leaving 14 bases not matched to a gene. The length of the CDR3 is 17 residues. CDR3 in DNA: TGTGCCAGCAGCCCCGGATTCGCGAGCGGGGGATACGGGGAGCTGTTTTTT. It is translated as CASSPGFASGGYGELFF.

This clonotype was recorded at least ten times. The chain joins TRBV10-3 to TRBJ2-7; TRBD1 matches at 9 bases. Losses at the gene ends were 3 bases for V and 1 base for J; bases not matched to a gene: 1. The CDR3 spans 14 residues. Germline V gene sequence: CDR1 ENHRY, CDR2 SYGVKD. The CDR3 loop reads CAISDGTGSYEQYF. The CDR3 nucleotides are TGTGCCATCAGTGACGGGACAGGGTCCTACGAGCAGTACTTC.

This clonotype was seen only once. One junction end does not reproduce the germline sequence, and a read error may be involved. The chain uses TRBV12-3 or TRBV12-4 and TRBJ2-3; no reliable D call. This CDR3 is built from 19 residues. This CDR3 reads CAGSLNVALADRRTDTQYF. For the CDR3, the DNA is TGTGCCGGCAGTTTAAACGTTGCCTTAGCAGATCGACGCACAGATACGCAGTATTTT.

This clonotype has a count of ten or more. The V and J genes are TRBV5-1 and TRBJ2-3, with 9 bases identical to TRBD2. Germline assignment: CDR1 SGHRS and CDR2 YFSETQ. The J segment lost 2 bases and the V segment lost 4 bases, leaving 11 bases of the junction unmatched. The CDR3 has 17 amino acids. The CDR3: CASSPLAGAQYTDTQYF. In DNA, the CDR3 is TGCGCCAGCAGCCCTTTAGCGGGAGCCCAATACACAGATACGCAGTATTTT. The full variable domain, with the rest looked up from reference TRBV5-1 and TRBJ2-3, is KAGVTQTPRYLIKTRGQQVTLSCSPISGHRSVSWYQQTPGQGLQFLFEYFSETQRNKGNFPGRFSGRQFSNSRSEMNVSTLELGDSALYLCASSPLAGAQYTDTQYFGPGTRLTVL.

The genes are TRBV9 and TRBJ2-3, with 9 positions matching TRBD1. Germline V gives CDR1 SGDLS, CDR2 YYNGEE. The CDR3 runs 15 residues. V lost 3 bases and J lost 2; bases outside the gene matches: 4. The CDR3: CASSAGQGITDTQYF. CDR3 nucleotide sequence: TGTGCCAGCAGCGCGGGACAGGGAATCACAGATACGCAGTATTTT.

Ten or more counts support this clonotype. The chain carries TRBV7-9 and TRBJ1-6; 7 bases map to TRBD1. J gave up 9 bases and V 3 bases, and 8 bases lay outside the gene matches. This CDR3 region has 15 residues. Per the germline V gene, CDR1 is SEHNR and CDR2 is FQNEAQ (reference sequence). CDR3: CASSFTVGGTSPLHF. The CDR3 DNA reads TGTGCCAGCAGCTTTACCGTAGGGGGCACTTCACCCCTCCACTTT.

The chain uses TRBV19 and TRBJ1-1; maybe TRBD1 (5 bases). CDR3 length: 14 amino acids. Germline values: CDR1 LNHDA, CDR2 SQIVND (reference sequence). Trimming took off 3 bases at V and 1 base at J, with 9 bases between the two ends. The CDR3 region is CASSIRGRNTEAFF. The CDR3 nucleotides read TGTGCCAGTAGTATTAGGGGTCGGAACACTGAAGCTTTCTTT.

In its sample, this clonotype was seen many times. V gene TRBV7-8 combines with J gene TRBJ2-1; 8 bases line up with TRBD1. This CDR3 region has 18 residues. The junction had 16 bases not matched to a gene; V was cut back by 3 bases and J by 6 bases. Germline V gives CDR1 SGHVS, CDR2 FQNEAQ. CDR3 bases: TGTGCCAGCAGCTTCAAAATAGGGGGGACAGGCCCTTTCAATGAGCAGTTCTTC. Translation: CASSFKIGGTGPFNEQFF. Full variable domain (remainder filled in from reference TRBV7-8 and TRBJ2-1): GAGVSQSPRYKVAKRGQDVALRCDPISGHVSLFWYQQALGQGPEFLTYFQNEAQLDKSGLPSDRFFAERPEGSVSTLKIQRTQQEDSAVYLCASSFKIGGTGPFNEQFFGPGTRLTVL.

The V and J genes are TRBV6-5 and TRBJ2-7, with D possibly TRBD2 on 6 matching bases. Trimming stripped 6 bases from V and 3 bases from J, with 12 bases between. Germline values: CDR1 MNHEY, CDR2 SVGAGI. CDR3 length equals 13 residues. The CDR3 region has the DNA TGTGCCAGCAGGCGGGGACCGAGCTACGAGCAGTACTTC. It yields the protein CASRRGPSYEQYF.

This clonotype was detected many times. V and J are TRBV7-3 and TRBJ1-2, with TRBD1 matching 8 bases. With V trimmed by 0 bases and J by 6 bases, 9 bases remained unmatched. Germline V CDR1 and CDR2: SGHTA, FQGTGA. The CDR3 totals 16 residues. The CDR3 here is CASSLTPRTGKNGYTF. CDR3 DNA sequence: TGTGCCAGCAGCTTAACGCCCAGGACAGGGAAGAATGGCTACACCTTC.

This clonotype was counted at least ten times. J is TRBJ2-7 and V is TRBV12-3 or TRBV12-4; possibly TRBD1 or TRBD2 for D (6 bases each). This CDR3 has 14 residues. V shed 3 bases and J shed 3 bases, with 12 bases lying between them. CDR3 DNA: TGTGCCAGCAGTTTGGGGGGCAGGGGCTACGAGCAGTACTTC. Translated, it gives CASSLGGRGYEQYF.

This clonotype has at least ten counts. CDR3 loop: CASSTINNEQFF. CDR3 DNA sequence: TGTGCCAGCAGTACTATAAACAATGAGCAGTTCTTC. V and J are TRBV12-3 or TRBV12-4 and TRBJ2-1; no clear D. V was shortened by 5 bases and J by 5 bases, with 7 bases between the two germline ends. CDR3 length equals 12 residues.

The V and J genes are TRBV5-4 and TRBJ2-7; the D is unclear. Germline values: CDR1 SGHNT, CDR2 YYREEE (reference sequence). V lost 0 bases and J lost 0, with 13 bases in between. CDR3 length: 16 residues. The CDR3 sequence: CASSLGGFGTSYEQYF. CDR3 in DNA: TGTGCCAGCAGCTTGGGGGGTTTTGGAACCTCCTACGAGCAGTACTTC.

This clonotype was found many times. The V call is TRBV28, the J call TRBJ2-5; D perhaps matches TRBD2 (6 bases). CDR3 length: 14 amino acids. Germline CDR1 MDHEN, CDR2 SYDVKM. V lost 5 bases and J lost 7, with 17 bases in between. The CDR3 is CASSTDGGRTTQYF. In DNA form, the CDR3 reads TGTGCCAGCAGTACAGACGGGGGACGGACGACCCAGTACTTC.

This clonotype was seen at least ten times. The rearrangement links TRBV7-2 to TRBJ2-1, with 13 bases that match TRBD2. Germline V CDR1 and CDR2: SGHTA, FQGNSA. This CDR3 is built from 14 residues. V dropped 6 bases and J dropped 7; count of bases not matched to a gene: 3. The CDR3 DNA reads as TGTGCCAGCAGGCCGGGACTAGCGGGAAATGAGCAGTTCTTC. Amino acids: CASRPGLAGNEQFF.

This clonotype was observed at least ten times. The chain joins TRBV15 to TRBJ1-1, with D possibly matching TRBD1 (6 bases). This CDR3 spans 13 amino acids. The V end was cut by 0 bases, the J end by 8 bases, with 10 bases between. Germline-derived CDR1 and CDR2 are LNHNV and YYDKDF (reference sequence). The CDR3 nucleotides are TGTGCCACCAGCAGAGACAGGGGACGGGAAGCTTTCTTT. Residues: CATSRDRGREAFF.

At least ten counts were recorded for this clonotype. This chain uses TRBV6-4 with TRBJ2-7; 9 bases match TRBD1. J was trimmed by 11 bases and V by 4 bases; bases with no gene match: 3. CDR1 and CDR2 (germline): MRHNA, SNTAGT. This CDR3 comprises 11 residues. CDR3 nucleotide sequence: TGTGCCAGCAGTGCGGGACAGGGCGAGTACTTC. This translates into CASSAGQGEYF.

In this sample, this clonotype turned up many times. The V call is TRBV18, the J call TRBJ2-1; D not resolved. V was trimmed by 0 bases and J by 7 bases, leaving 7 bases between them. The CDR3 consists of 13 residues. Looked up from germline, CDR1 is KGHSH and CDR2 is LQKENI. As DNA, the CDR3 is TGTGCCAGCTCACCACCGGTCCAGAATGAGCAGTTCTTC. It codes for CASSPPVQNEQFF.

This clonotype came up a few times. The chain links TRBV14 to TRBJ1-5; D gene unclear. The CDR3 loop spans 15 amino acids. Looked up from germline, CDR1 is SGHDN and CDR2 is FVKESK. V lost 0 bases, J lost 6 bases, and 12 bases lay in between. The CDR3, as DNA: TGTGCCAGCAGCCAAGATAAACGGGCGCTTCAGCCCCAGCATTTT. This codes for CASSQDKRALQPQHF.

This clonotype was seen at least ten times. The chain has TRBV3-1 and TRBJ2-7; TRBD2 is a possible D gene (5 bases). From germline, CDR1 is LGHDT and CDR2 YNNKEL (reference sequence). V shed 1 base and J shed 0 bases, with 7 bases lying between them. The CDR3 is 14 residues long. This CDR3 is CASSQGGFSYEQYF. CDR3 nucleotides: TGTGCCAGCAGCCAAGGCGGGTTCTCCTACGAGCAGTACTTC.

The rearrangement links TRBV20-1 to TRBJ2-3; 8 nucleotides match TRBD1. J lost 4 bases, V lost 6 bases, and 9 bases had no gene match. CDR3 length equals 14 residues. Germline CDR1 is DFQATT and CDR2 is SNEGSKA (reference sequence). CDR3 amino acids: CSAIGTGDPDTQYF. The CDR3 DNA reads TGCAGTGCCATCGGGACAGGAGACCCAGATACGCAGTATTTT.

This clonotype was counted ten times or more. The V call is TRBV5-1, the J call TRBJ2-3; 14 nucleotides match TRBD2. The CDR3 contains 20 residues. From germline, CDR1 is SGHRS and CDR2 YFSETQ. The ends lost 4 bases at V and 1 base at J; junction bases unmatched: 14. The CDR3 DNA is TGCGCCAGCAGCCCCGGACTAGCGGGAGGCGTCGAATTGGGCACAGATACGCAGTATTTT. Protein: CASSPGLAGGVELGTDTQYF. Drawing the rest from reference TRBV5-1 and TRBJ2-3, the complete variable domain is KAGVTQTPRYLIKTRGQQVTLSCSPISGHRSVSWYQQTPGQGLQFLFEYFSETQRNKGNFPGRFSGRQFSNSRSEMNVSTLELGDSALYLCASSPGLAGGVELGTDTQYFGPGTRLTVL.

This clonotype was seen ten or more times. An end of the junction does not agree with germline; a read error may underlie this. The V gene is TRBV11-3, the J gene TRBJ1-1; D perhaps matches TRBD1 (6 bases). CDR3 length: 11 amino acids. CDR1 and CDR2 from the germline V gene are SGHNT and YENEEA. CDR3 region: CASSRDTEAFF. The CDR3 nucleotides read TGTGCCAGCAGCAGGGACACGGAAGCTTTCTTT.

The chain links TRBV27 to TRBJ2-7; 8 bases match TRBD2. This CDR3 comprises 14 residues. The ends lost 0 bases at V and 6 bases at J; junction bases unmatched: 4. Germline CDR1 is MNHEY and CDR2 is SMNVEV (reference sequence). The CDR3 region has the DNA TGTGCCAGCAGTTTATCTAGCGGGATCTCCGAGCAGTACTTC. Amino acids: CASSLSSGISEQYF.

The CDR3 DNA sequence: TGTGCCAGCAGCTTACGACGGGAACAGGAGACCCAGTACTTC. It encodes CASSLRREQETQYF. V usage is TRBV11-1 and J usage is TRBJ2-5; D perhaps matches TRBD2 (5 bases). V gave up 2 bases and J gave up 5 bases, with 12 bases separating them. In germline, CDR1 is SGHAT, CDR2 FQDESV (reference sequence). The CDR3 runs to 14 residues. The complete variable domain, with remaining parts taken from reference TRBV11-1 and TRBJ2-5, reads EAEVAQSPRYKITEKSQAVAFWCDPISGHATLYWYRQILGQGPELLVQFQDESVVDDSQLPKDRFSAERLKGVDSTLKIQPAELGDSAMYLCASSLRREQETQYFGPGTRLLVL.

This clonotype was counted at least ten times. The J gene is TRBJ2-1, the V gene TRBV5-1; 7 bases map to TRBD2. Trimming took 3 bases from V and 7 from J; bases not matched to a gene: 10. The length of the CDR3 is 15 residues. Germline-derived CDR1 and CDR2 are SGHRS and YFSETQ. This chain's CDR3 is CASSSAGGSGNEQFF. The CDR3 coding sequence is TGCGCCAGCAGCTCCGCCGGGGGGAGCGGAAATGAGCAGTTCTTC.

This clonotype showed up many times. The V gene is TRBV20-1, the J gene TRBJ2-5, with 10 bases aligning to TRBD2. V dropped 5 bases and J dropped 6; count of bases not matched to a gene: 6. The CDR3 extends over 13 amino acids. Germline loops: CDR1 DFQATT, CDR2 SNEGSKA (reference sequence). Here the CDR3 DNA reads TGCAGTGCTGCACTAGCGGGGACGAAGACCCAGTACTTC. It translates to CSAALAGTKTQYF.

Ten or more counts support this clonotype. The chain recombines TRBV20-1 with TRBJ2-3; TRBD2 might be the D (6 bases). Trimming pared 4 bases from V and 2 bases from J, leaving 19 bases between. Looked up from germline, CDR1 is DFQATT and CDR2 is SNEGSKA (reference sequence). There are 16 residues in the CDR3. The CDR3: CSATPIPGENTDTQYF. For the CDR3, the DNA is TGCAGTGCTACTCCCATCCCGGGGGAGAACACAGATACGCAGTATTTT.